The rows below give T cell receptor beta chains drawn from one sample of a study of cytomegalovirus exposure and HLA in healthy donors. Using immunoSEQ multiplex PCR, the repertoire was profiled, and TCRdb retains in-frame clones only, with some absent. The sample holds fewer than 250,000 clones, approximately 85% seen once. The sample consisted of PBMCs. Receptors were obtained from a man aged 18 to 29 in good health and CMV-seronegative. Both conserved end residues are part of each CDR3. The D gene is left open where the match is weak. A clone size is listed for some rows: how often the clone was seen (once, few, many), or a class if it is expanded.

. | TRBJ2-1 | 16 | . | TRBV5-6 | TGTGCCAGCAGCCTCCAAGGGGGGGGGTTTCGGAATGAGCAGTTCTTC | CASSLQGGGFRNEQFF
. | TRBJ2-7 | 13 | . | TRBV27 | TGTGCCAGCAGTTTTTCCCCCCTCTACGAGCAGTACTTC | CASSFSPLYEQYF
. | TRBJ1-2 | 15 | . | TRBV5-1 | TGCGCCAGCAGCTTTAGTCAACAGTCTAACTATGGCTACACCTTC | CASSFSQQSNYGYTF
. | TRBJ1-3 | 14 | . | TRBV27 | TGTGCCAGCAGTCCAAAAAAATCTGGAAACACCATATATTTT | CASSPKKSGNTIYF
TRBD2 | TRBJ2-1 | 16 | few | TRBV7-2 | TGTGCCAGCAGCTTTCAAGCGGGAGTTTCCCACAATGAGCAGTTCTTC | CASSFQAGVSHNEQFF
TRBD2 | TRBJ2-7 | 13 | few | TRBV29-1 | TGCAGCGTTGAATACGGGGGGGGCTACGAGCAGTACTTC | CSVEYGGGYEQYF
. | TRBJ1-1 | 14 | . | TRBV7-3 | TGTGCCAGCAGCTTAGGGGGGGGGAACACTGAAGCTTTCTTT | CASSLGGGNTEAFF
TRBD2 | TRBJ2-7 | 14 | once | TRBV7-2 | TGTGCCAGCAGTAAAGGACTAGCGGGAGACGAGCAGTACTTC | CASSKGLAGDEQYF
. | TRBJ2-7 | 11 | . | TRBV5-6 | TGTGCCAGCAGTCAGGGAATAGTGCAGTACTTC | CASSQGIVQYF
TRBD2 | TRBJ2-7 | 17 | . | TRBV5-7 | TGTGCCAGCATCCCCGGTGGTAGCGGGGAAAAGGAGAGTGAGCAGTACTTC | CASIPGGSGEKESEQYF
TRBD2 | TRBJ2-3 | 16 | once | TRBV27 | TGTGCCAGCAGTTCCTGGACTAGCGGGGAACCCGATACGCAGTATTTT | CASSSWTSGEPDTQYF
TRBD1 | TRBJ2-1 | 15 | once | TRBV9 | TGTGCCAGCAGCACTGGGACAGGGGGGTTCAATGAGCAGTTCTTC | CASSTGTGGFNEQFF
TRBD1 | TRBJ1-4 | 14 | . | TRBV10-3 | TGTGCCACCAGTTCCGGGACAGGGGACGAAAAACTGTTTTTT | CATSSGTGDEKLFF
. | TRBJ2-7 | 15 | . | TRBV6-9 | TGTGCCAGCAGCCTTCCGGACTCTAGCTCCTACGAGCAGTACTTC | CASSLPDSSSYEQYF
. | TRBJ2-2 | 15 | . | TRBV19 | TGTGCCAGTAGTATACGAGCCCGGGACACCGGGGAGCTGTTTTTT | CASSIRARDTGELFF
TRBD1 | TRBJ1-3 | 13 | . | TRBV6-1 | TGTGCCAGCGGGACAGCCTCTGGAAACACCATATATTTT | CASGTASGNTIYF
TRBD1 | TRBJ2-5 | 15 | . | TRBV18 | TGTGCCAGCTCACCCTTAACAGGGGTTCAAGAGACCCAGTACTTC | CASSPLTGVQETQYF